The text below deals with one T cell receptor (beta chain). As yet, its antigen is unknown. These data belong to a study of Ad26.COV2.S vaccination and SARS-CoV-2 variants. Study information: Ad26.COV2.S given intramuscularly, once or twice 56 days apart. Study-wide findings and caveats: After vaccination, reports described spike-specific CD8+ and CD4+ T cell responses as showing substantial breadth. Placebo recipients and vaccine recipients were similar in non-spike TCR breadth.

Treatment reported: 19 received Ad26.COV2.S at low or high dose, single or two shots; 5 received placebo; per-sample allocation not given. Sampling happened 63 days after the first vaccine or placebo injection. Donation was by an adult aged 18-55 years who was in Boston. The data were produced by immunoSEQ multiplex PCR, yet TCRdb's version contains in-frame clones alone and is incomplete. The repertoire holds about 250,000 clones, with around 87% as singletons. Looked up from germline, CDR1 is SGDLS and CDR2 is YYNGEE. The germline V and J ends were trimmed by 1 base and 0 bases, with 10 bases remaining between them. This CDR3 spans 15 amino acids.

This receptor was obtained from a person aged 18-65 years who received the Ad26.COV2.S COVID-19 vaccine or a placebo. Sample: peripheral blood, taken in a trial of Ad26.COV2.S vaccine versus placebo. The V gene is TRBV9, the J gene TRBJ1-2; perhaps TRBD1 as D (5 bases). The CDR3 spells CASSVIPTANYGYTF. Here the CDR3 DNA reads TGTGCCAGCAGCGTAATCCCGACAGCTAACTATGGCTACACCTTC.